This TCR beta chain was sequenced during a study of shared clonotypes between healthy human individuals. Study context: For every donor, three CD4 naive, three CD4 memory, two CD8 naive and one CD8 memory plates were used.

The data were produced by immunoSEQ multiplex PCR, yet TCRdb's version contains in-frame clones alone and is incomplete. The sample lists fewer than 1.8 million clones; around 98.5% were seen once. Healthy HIV-negative adults without recent acute infections or vaccinations served as donors. There were only Caucasian adults among the donors, and all lived in Nashville, Tennessee. This receptor was identified in a man between 25 and 39 years old in good health. The sequenced sample consisted of naive CD4+ T cells sorted from blood. The subset was: CD45RA+ positively selected.

The CDR3 sequence is CASTGPGGYEQYF. The CDR3 bases are TGTGCCAGCACGGGTCCGGGAGGCTACGAGCAGTACTTC. The chain uses TRBV6-1 and TRBJ2-7; 7 bases line up with TRBD2. Germline loops: CDR1 MNHNS, CDR2 SASEGT. This CDR3 contains 13 residues. With V trimmed by 7 bases and J by 3 bases, 6 bases remained unmatched.